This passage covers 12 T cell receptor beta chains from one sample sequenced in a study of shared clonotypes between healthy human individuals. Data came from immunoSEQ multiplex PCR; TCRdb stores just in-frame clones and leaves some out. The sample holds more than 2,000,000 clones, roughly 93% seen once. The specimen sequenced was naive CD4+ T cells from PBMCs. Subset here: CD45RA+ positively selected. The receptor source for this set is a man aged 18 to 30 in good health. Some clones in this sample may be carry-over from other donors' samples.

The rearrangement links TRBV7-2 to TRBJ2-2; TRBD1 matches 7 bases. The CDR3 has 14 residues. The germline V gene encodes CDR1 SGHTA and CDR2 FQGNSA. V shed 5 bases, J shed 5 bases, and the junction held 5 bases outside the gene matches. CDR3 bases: TGTGCCAGCAGCCCGGAACAGGGGACCGGGGAGCTGTTTTTT. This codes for CASSPEQGTGELFF. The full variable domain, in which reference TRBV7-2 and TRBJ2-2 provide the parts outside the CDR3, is GAGVSQSPSNKVTEKGKDVELRCDPISGHTALYWYRQSLGQGLEFLIYFQGNSAPDKSGLPSDRFSAERTGGSVSTLTIQRTQQEDSAVYLCASSPEQGTGELFFGEGSRLTVL.

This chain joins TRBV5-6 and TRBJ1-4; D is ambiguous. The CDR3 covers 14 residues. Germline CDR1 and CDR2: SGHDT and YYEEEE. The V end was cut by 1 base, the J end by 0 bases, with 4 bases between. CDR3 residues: CASSLIATNEKLFF. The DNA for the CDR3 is TGTGCCAGCAGCTTGATTGCAACTAATGAAAAACTGTTTTTT.

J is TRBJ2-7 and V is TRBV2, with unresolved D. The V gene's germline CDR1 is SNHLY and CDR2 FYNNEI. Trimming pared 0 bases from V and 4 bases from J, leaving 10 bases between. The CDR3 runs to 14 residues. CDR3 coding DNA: TGTGCCAGCAGTGAAGCGCTTTGGGTGTACGAGCAGTACTTC. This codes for CASSEALWVYEQYF.

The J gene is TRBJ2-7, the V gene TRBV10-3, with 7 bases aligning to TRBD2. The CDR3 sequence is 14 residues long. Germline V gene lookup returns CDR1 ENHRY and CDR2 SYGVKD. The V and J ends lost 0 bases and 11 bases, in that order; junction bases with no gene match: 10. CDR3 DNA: TGTGCCATCAGTGAGTCGGGGGGGTCAGGCATAGAGTACTTC. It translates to CAISESGGSGIEYF.

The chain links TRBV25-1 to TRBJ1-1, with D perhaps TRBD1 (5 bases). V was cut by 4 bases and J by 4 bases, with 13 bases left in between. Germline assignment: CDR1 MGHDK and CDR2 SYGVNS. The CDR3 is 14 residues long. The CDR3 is CASSVAREGTEAFF. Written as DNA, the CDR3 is TGTGCCAGCAGTGTGGCCAGGGAGGGCACTGAAGCTTTCTTT. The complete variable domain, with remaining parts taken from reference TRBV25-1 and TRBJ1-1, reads EADIYQTPRYLVIGTGKKITLECSQTMGHDKMYWYQQDPGMELHLIHYSYGVNSTEKGDLSSESTVSRIRTEHFPLTLESARPSHTSQYLCASSVAREGTEAFFGQGTRLTVV.

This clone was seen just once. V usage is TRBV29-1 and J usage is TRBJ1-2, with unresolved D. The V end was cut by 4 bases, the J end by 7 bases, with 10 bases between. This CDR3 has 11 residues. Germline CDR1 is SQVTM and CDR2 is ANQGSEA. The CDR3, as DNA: TGCAGCGTTGTGGTGTTAGGTGGCTACACCTTC. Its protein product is CSVVVLGGYTF.

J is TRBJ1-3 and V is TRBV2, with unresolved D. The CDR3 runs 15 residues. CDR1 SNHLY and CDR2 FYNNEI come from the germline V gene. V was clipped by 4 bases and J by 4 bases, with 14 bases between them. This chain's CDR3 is CASSGRKNPGNTIYF. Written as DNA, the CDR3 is TGTGCCAGCAGTGGCCGGAAGAATCCAGGAAACACCATATATTTT.

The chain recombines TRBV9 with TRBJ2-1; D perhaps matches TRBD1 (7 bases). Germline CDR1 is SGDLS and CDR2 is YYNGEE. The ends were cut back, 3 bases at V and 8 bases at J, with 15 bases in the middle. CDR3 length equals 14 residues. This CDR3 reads CASSAAGQSDEQFF. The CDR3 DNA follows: TGTGCCAGCAGCGCGGCGGGACAGAGTGATGAGCAGTTCTTC.

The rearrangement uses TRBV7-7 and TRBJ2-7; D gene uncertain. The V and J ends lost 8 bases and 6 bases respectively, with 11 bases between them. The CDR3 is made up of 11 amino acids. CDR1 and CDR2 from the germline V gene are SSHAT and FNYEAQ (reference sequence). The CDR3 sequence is CASSGPREQYF. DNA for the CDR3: TGTGCCAGCTCCGGCCCTCGCGAGCAGTACTTC.

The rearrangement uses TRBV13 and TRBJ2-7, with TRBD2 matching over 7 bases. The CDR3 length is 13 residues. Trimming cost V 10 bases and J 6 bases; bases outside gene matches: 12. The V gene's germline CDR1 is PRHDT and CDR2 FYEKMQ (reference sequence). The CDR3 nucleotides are TGTGCCACGGGAGGATTATCCTTTAGCGAGCAGTACTTC. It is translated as CATGGLSFSEQYF.

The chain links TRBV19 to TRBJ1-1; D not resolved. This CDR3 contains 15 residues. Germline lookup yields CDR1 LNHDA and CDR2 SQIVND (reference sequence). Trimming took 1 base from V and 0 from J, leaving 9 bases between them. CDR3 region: CASSIGADLNTEAFF. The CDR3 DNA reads TGTGCCAGTAGTATAGGGGCGGACTTGAACACTGAAGCTTTCTTT.

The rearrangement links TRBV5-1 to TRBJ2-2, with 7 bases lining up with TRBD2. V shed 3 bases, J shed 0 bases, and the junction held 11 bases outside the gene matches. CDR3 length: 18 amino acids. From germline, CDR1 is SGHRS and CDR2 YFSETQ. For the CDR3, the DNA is TGCGCCAGCAGCTCGGGATGGGGAGGGTTTCCGAACACCGGGGAGCTGTTTTTT. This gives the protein CASSSGWGGFPNTGELFF. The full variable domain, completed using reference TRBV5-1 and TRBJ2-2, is KAGVTQTPRYLIKTRGQQVTLSCSPISGHRSVSWYQQTPGQGLQFLFEYFSETQRNKGNFPGRFSGRQFSNSRSEMNVSTLELGDSALYLCASSSGWGGFPNTGELFFGEGSRLTVL.